This TCR beta chain was sequenced during a study of cytomegalovirus exposure and HLA in healthy donors. Whole-study findings and limits: A later analysis found that most CMV-associated TCR beta chains appeared HLA-restricted.

CDR3 size: 15 residues. In germline, CDR1 is MDHEN, CDR2 SYDVKM. The V gene lost 7 bases and the J gene lost 1 base, with 17 bases spanning the gap. A remark on this clone: Its specificity is not known.

The PCR contained 60 Vbeta and 13 Jbeta primers. Method: immunoSEQ multiplex PCR; TCRdb's copy keeps in-frame clones and lacks some. The table shows 160,000 or so clones, with approximately 86% occurring only once. The TCR originated in a woman aged 18 to 35 in good health and CMV-seronegative. Sample: PBMCs. This chain links TRBV28 with TRBJ2-7; D possibly corresponds to TRBD1 (5 bases). The CDR3 loop is CASTQRTRPSYEQYF. The CDR3 region has the DNA TGTGCCAGCACTCAGAGGACAAGGCCTTCCTACGAGCAGTACTTC.